Below, 13 T cell receptor beta chains from the same sample are listed, as sequenced in a study of T cell responses to AZD1222 COVID-19 vaccine (dated by TCRdb to the early 2020s). Library construction relied on the immunoSEQ multiplex PCR assay. TCRdb took this table from immuneACCESS and kept in-frame rearrangements with V and J called. Such tables lack part of the clones; where checked against another copy, unresolved V genes explain under half of the gap, and the rest is unexplained. This sample has roughly 120,000 clones in its table, and 88% of those were observed once. In total, the top ten clones hold roughly 4% of the sample. According to the study, the label for this sample's time point signals: baseline before first vaccination. Sequences were derived from peripheral blood, sampled on day 0 of AZD1222 vaccination. The source of these receptors is an adult in good health.

The rearrangement uses TRBV7-9 and TRBJ2-7, with TRBD2 matching over 11 bases. CDR1 is SEHNR and CDR2 is FQNEAQ in the germline V gene (reference sequence). The CDR3 loop spans 16 amino acids. Trimming removed 4 bases from V and 2 bases from J; junction bases left unmatched: 7. CDR3 nucleotides: TGTGCCAGCAGCTCCTTCGGTAGCGGGAGGGCCTACGAGCAGTACTTC. Translation gives CASSSFGSGRAYEQYF.

This clone has just a few counts. The chain joins TRBV10-2 to TRBJ1-2, with D hard to call. The germline V gene encodes CDR1 WSHSY and CDR2 SAAADI. The CDR3 contains 11 residues. V dropped 5 bases and J dropped 1 base, with 2 bases sitting between them. CDR3 residues: CASSFNYGYTF. For the CDR3, the DNA is TGCGCCAGCAGTTTTAACTATGGCTACACCTTC.

The rearrangement joins TRBV4-2 to TRBJ1-5, with a possible D match to TRBD1 (5 bases). This CDR3 is built from 14 residues. Germline CDR1 reads LGHNA; CDR2 reads YNFKEQ. Trimming shortened V by 4 bases and J by 6 bases, and 13 bases separated the two germline ends. DNA of the CDR3: TGTGCCAGCAGCCCCAGGGAGGGACCTCAGCCCCAGCATTTT. Its translation: CASSPREGPQPQHF.

V and J are TRBV7-6 and TRBJ2-1, with TRBD1 identical over 10 bases. After removal of 5 bases from V and 0 bases from J, the junction contained 4 bases not matched to a gene. The CDR3 is made up of 16 amino acids. The V gene's germline CDR1 is SGHVS and CDR2 FNYEAQ. The CDR3 DNA is TGTGCCAGCAGCAACCGGGACAGGGGCTCCTACAATGAGCAGTTCTTC. Translating gives CASSNRDRGSYNEQFF. Full variable domain (outside the CDR3, taken from reference TRBV7-6 and TRBJ2-1): GAGVSQSPRYKVTKRGQDVALRCDPISGHVSLYWYRQALGQGPEFLTYFNYEAQQDKSGLPNDRFSAERPEGSISTLTIQRTEQRDSAMYRCASSNRDRGSYNEQFFGPGTRLTVL.

The rearrangement links TRBV3-1 (or the pseudogene TRBV3-2) to TRBJ1-4; D call uncertain. Deletions cut 1 base from V and 6 bases from J, with 3 bases between. The CDR3 length is 12 residues. Germline CDR1 is LGHDT and CDR2 is YNNKEL (reference sequence). This CDR3 reads CASSQGYEKLFF. CDR3 nucleotide sequence: TGTGCCAGCAGCCAAGGCTATGAAAAACTGTTTTTT.

The chain joins TRBV7-8 to TRBJ2-5, with TRBD1 matching 7 bases. CDR1 is SGHVS, CDR2 FQNEAQ, per germline. With V trimmed by 2 bases and J by 2 bases, 8 bases remained unmatched. This CDR3 has 16 amino acids. CDR3 region: CASSLPGQTNQETQYF. The CDR3 bases are TGTGCCAGCAGCTTACCGGGACAGACGAATCAAGAGACCCAGTACTTC.

The gene calls are TRBV27 and TRBJ2-7, with D hard to call. The CDR3 loop spans 13 amino acids. Germline V lookup: CDR1 MNHEY, CDR2 SMNVEV (reference sequence). Between the trimmed V and J ends, which lost 3 bases and 2 bases, there was a span of 8 bases. The CDR3 sequence is CASSFSRTYEQYF. CDR3 coding DNA: TGTGCCAGCAGTTTTTCTAGAACCTACGAGCAGTACTTC.

This chain links TRBV5-4 with TRBJ1-2, with D unclear. Germline lookup yields CDR1 SGHNT and CDR2 YYREEE (reference sequence). The CDR3 runs to 12 residues. Trimming cost V 4 bases and J 6 bases, with 10 bases left between them. In DNA, the CDR3 is TGTGCCAGCAGCACGATCCAGAATGGCTACACCTTC. Protein sequence: CASSTIQNGYTF.

The chain combines TRBV9 with TRBJ1-6; D is possibly TRBD1 (6 bases). The ends were cut back, 2 bases at V and 6 bases at J, with 9 bases in the middle. The germline V gene has CDR1 SGDLS and CDR2 YYNGEE. The CDR3 is made up of 14 amino acids. The CDR3 coding sequence is TGTGCCAGCAGCGTCACAGGGAGTAATTCACCCCTCCACTTT. Its protein product is CASSVTGSNSPLHF.

The CDR3: CASSPLGIATTGELFF. DNA for the CDR3: TGCGCCAGCAGCCCCCTTGGAATAGCGACCACCGGGGAGCTGTTTTTT. The J gene is TRBJ2-2, the V gene TRBV5-1; TRBD2 is a possible D gene (5 bases). V shed 4 bases and J shed 4 bases, with 17 bases lying between them. This CDR3 is built from 16 residues. Germline lookup yields CDR1 SGHRS and CDR2 YFSETQ.

The rearrangement uses TRBV7-8 and TRBJ1-5, with D perhaps matching TRBD1 (5 bases). Looked up from germline, CDR1 is SGHVS and CDR2 is FQNEAQ. The CDR3 sequence is 14 residues long. Trimming pared 5 bases from V and 4 bases from J, leaving 12 bases between. The CDR3 here is CASSNGGGNQPQHF. The CDR3 nucleotides read TGTGCCAGCAGCAACGGTGGGGGTAATCAGCCCCAGCATTTT.

The chain joins TRBV27 to TRBJ2-7; no definite D call. The germline gives CDR1 MNHEY, CDR2 SMNVEV (reference sequence). V was cut by 5 bases and J by 5 bases, with 22 bases left in between. The CDR3 contains 16 residues. The CDR3 loop reads CASSLASGHQLHEQYF. The CDR3 DNA follows: TGTGCCAGCAGTCTCGCATCGGGCCACCAGCTCCACGAGCAGTACTTC.

This chain links TRBV2 with TRBJ2-1; D not resolved. Trimming cost V 7 bases and J 6 bases, with 7 bases left between them. Germline CDR1 and CDR2: SNHLY and FYNNEI. The CDR3 is made up of 11 amino acids. In nucleotides, the CDR3 is TGTGCCAGCACCTACACCAATGAGCAGTTCTTC. Its translation is CASTYTNEQFF.